This T cell receptor beta chain was sequenced during a study of blood T cell repertoires in COVID-19. Study-level background: Sample material is recorded as cDNA or gDNA derived from T cells, B-cell-depleted T cells, or PBMCs.

The CDR3 totals 13 residues. V lost 3 bases and J lost 15; bases outside the gene matches: 12. The germline V gene has CDR1 GTSNPN and CDR2 SVGIG (reference sequence). Original processing methods: Reference gene primer amplification yielded estimated nucleated cell counts. Libraries were prepared by immunoSEQ multiplex PCR; TCRdb keeps only in-frame clonotypes and omits some of them. V and J calls plus clone size are reproduced from that table; the DNA served to infer D and trimming. The sample holds approximately 90,000 clones, roughly 87% seen once. V is TRBV30 and J is TRBJ2-1; 9 nucleotides align to TRBD2. The sample was peripheral blood. The receptor was derived from a man in his sixties with acute or convalescent COVID-19. The CDR3 sequence: CAWRENGLAPLFF. The CDR3 DNA reads TGTGCCTGGAGAGAAAACGGACTAGCGCCTCTGTTCTTC.